A single sample is the source of the 27 T cell receptor beta chains below, sequenced in a study of blood T cell repertoires in COVID-19. Sequenced by immunoSEQ multiplex PCR; TCRdb stores in-frame clones only, minus some. This table has over 120,000 clones, about 75% appearing once. The material sequenced was PBMCs or T cells enriched from blood (not recorded which). The receptor set was obtained from a woman aged 45 to 65 who had recovered from COVID-19.

This chain uses TRBV6-1 with TRBJ1-3; D uncertain. This CDR3 is 15 amino acids long. In germline, CDR1 is MNHNS, CDR2 SASEGT. V lost 0 bases to trimming and J lost 0 bases, with 6 bases between them. CDR3 DNA: TGTGCCAGCAGTGAAGCGGCATTCTCTGGAAACACCATATATTTT. Its translation is CASSEAAFSGNTIYF.

The rearrangement joins TRBV29-1 to TRBJ1-2; TRBD1 is a possible D gene (5 bases). Per germline, CDR1 SQVTM and CDR2 ANQGSEA. The CDR3 is 16 residues long. Trimming removed 6 bases at V and 2 bases at J, with 22 bases between. CDR3: CSVDQGVGGGNYGYTF. CDR3 DNA sequence: TGCAGCGTAGATCAAGGGGTTGGGGGAGGAAACTATGGCTACACCTTC.

The gene calls are TRBV7-3 and TRBJ2-1, with 8 nucleotides matching TRBD2. CDR3 length: 16 residues. CDR1 and CDR2 (germline): SGHTA, FQGTGA. V gave up 5 bases and J gave up 3 bases; unmatched junction bases: 9. CDR3 bases: TGTGCCAGCAGCCCGAAAGCGGGAGTAGGCTACAATGAGCAGTTCTTC. It codes for CASSPKAGVGYNEQFF. Together with reference TRBV7-3 and TRBJ2-1, the CDR3 gives the full variable domain: GAGVSQTPSNKVTEKGKYVELRCDPISGHTALYWYRQSLGQGPEFLIYFQGTGAADDSGLPNDRFFAVRPEGSVSTLKIQRTERGDSAVYLCASSPKAGVGYNEQFFGPGTRLTVL.

V usage is TRBV19 and J usage is TRBJ2-3, with 8 bases matching TRBD1. The junction had 3 bases not matched to a gene; V was cut back by 2 bases and J by 2 bases. The CDR3 has 15 amino acids. Germline loops: CDR1 LNHDA, CDR2 SQIVND (reference sequence). The CDR3 sequence: CASSIRQGATDTQYF. The CDR3 DNA follows: TGTGCCAGTAGTATAAGGCAGGGGGCCACAGATACGCAGTATTTT.

The chain carries TRBV24-1 and TRBJ2-1; 9 bases line up with TRBD1. With 7 bases clipped from V and 7 bases from J, the junction kept 7 bases outside the gene matches. Germline V gene data show CDR1 as KGHDR and CDR2 as SFDVKD. The CDR3 is 14 amino acids. CDR3 coding DNA: TGTGCCACCAGCCGGACAGGGGTGCGGAATGAGCAGTTCTTC. It translates to CATSRTGVRNEQFF.

This clone has just a few counts. The chain carries TRBV7-8 and TRBJ1-1, with D uncertain. The CDR3 is 15 residues long. Trimming pared 5 bases from V and 3 bases from J, leaving 16 bases between. The germline V gene has CDR1 SGHVS and CDR2 FQNEAQ. In DNA form, the CDR3 reads TGTGCCAGCAGCACCCGACCCCCGGCGGACACTGAAGCTTTCTTT. This sequence encodes CASSTRPPADTEAFF.

V and J are TRBV7-8 and TRBJ1-1, with TRBD1 as a possible D gene (5 bases). CDR1 SGHVS and CDR2 FQNEAQ come from the germline V gene. The CDR3 loop spans 15 amino acids. V was pared by 5 bases and J by 4 bases, with 17 bases between. The CDR3: CASSPRTSGGTEAFF. The CDR3 DNA reads TGTGCCAGCAGCCCCCGGACATCCGGTGGCACTGAAGCTTTCTTT.

The chain uses TRBV5-6 and TRBJ1-5; unclear D gene. Germline loops: CDR1 SGHDT, CDR2 YYEEEE. The germline V and J ends were trimmed by 4 bases and 6 bases, with 8 bases remaining between them. This CDR3 contains 12 residues. As DNA, the CDR3 is TGTGCCAGCAGCGCTCTAGGTCAGCCCCAGCATTTT. It translates to CASSALGQPQHF.

This chain links TRBV6-1 with TRBJ1-1; D remains ambiguous. The CDR3 is 14 amino acids. Germline V gene lookup returns CDR1 MNHNS and CDR2 SASEGT. V gave up 3 bases and J gave up 1 base, with 9 bases separating them. The CDR3 DNA reads as TGTGCCAGCAGTGATTTGAGGGCGAACACTGAAGCTTTCTTT. Translating gives CASSDLRANTEAFF.

The chain has TRBV3-1 (or the pseudogene TRBV3-2) and TRBJ1-2; TRBD1 agrees at 12 bases. This CDR3 has 17 residues. Per germline, CDR1 LGHDT and CDR2 YNNKEL (reference sequence). Trimming removed 2 bases from V and 1 base from J; junction bases left unmatched: 5. The CDR3 region is CASSQRDRGPLNYGYTF. Written as DNA, the CDR3 is TGTGCCAGCAGCCAAAGGGACAGGGGGCCTCTTAACTATGGCTACACCTTC.

The chain uses TRBV6-5 and TRBJ2-1; 9 positions agree with TRBD2. The germline V gene has CDR1 MNHEY and CDR2 SVGAGI. The CDR3 has 14 residues. Losses at the gene ends were 6 bases for V and 11 bases for J; bases not matched to a gene: 11. In nucleotides, the CDR3 is TGTGCCAGCAGCCTTGGACTAGCGACGAATAAGCAGTTCTTC. Its translation is CASSLGLATNKQFF.

The chain links TRBV2 to TRBJ2-1; 8 bases align to TRBD1. Germline V gene lookup returns CDR1 SNHLY and CDR2 FYNNEI. V gave up 5 bases and J gave up 4 bases; unmatched junction bases: 7. The CDR3 has 15 amino acids. In nucleotides, the CDR3 is TGTGCCAGCAGTAGGCCAGGGGGCGCTTACAATGAGCAGTTCTTC. Its translation: CASSRPGGAYNEQFF.

This clone was detected only a few times. The genes are TRBV18 and TRBJ2-2; 13 positions match TRBD2. The germline gives CDR1 KGHSH, CDR2 LQKENI. Trimming removed 3 bases from V and 4 bases from J; junction bases left unmatched: 8. The CDR3 extends over 18 amino acids. The CDR3 loop is CASSPPGLAGSVTGELFF. CDR3 in DNA: TGTGCCAGCTCACCTCCGGGACTAGCGGGAAGCGTCACCGGGGAGCTGTTTTTT. The whole variable domain, filled in from reference TRBV18 and TRBJ2-2, reads NAGVMQNPRHLVRRRGQEARLRCSPMKGHSHVYWYRQLPEEGLKFMVYLQKENIIDESGMPKERFSAEFPKEGPSILRIQQVVRGDSAAYFCASSPPGLAGSVTGELFFGEGSRLTVL.

V usage is TRBV7-3 and J usage is TRBJ2-3, with 7 positions matching TRBD1. Germline lookup yields CDR1 SGHTA and CDR2 FQGTGA. With 2 bases clipped from V and 6 bases from J, the junction kept 5 bases outside the gene matches. The CDR3 is 14 residues long. The CDR3 DNA reads as TGTGCCAGCAGCTTAGAGGGGACAGCCGATACGCAGTATTTT. Its protein is CASSLEGTADTQYF.

The genes are TRBV5-1 and TRBJ2-7, with D maybe TRBD2 (6 bases). The CDR3 has 19 amino acids. V was shortened by 0 bases and J by 1 base, with 23 bases between the two germline ends. The germline CDR1 and CDR2 sequences are SGHRS and YFSETQ. CDR3 nucleotide sequence: TGCGCCAGCAGCTTGGCCTCGGCGGGACGCGCAGGTTCGTCCTACGAGCAGTACTTC. Protein product: CASSLASAGRAGSSYEQYF.

This clone was recorded once. The chain is built from TRBV7-3 and TRBJ2-3, with no clear D. V shed 1 base and J shed 3 bases, with 11 bases lying between them. This CDR3 region has 15 residues. Germline lookup yields CDR1 SGHTA and CDR2 FQGTGA. The CDR3 DNA sequence: TGTGCCAGCAGCTTAAGTAGGCCAGGTACAGATACGCAGTATTTT. Translating gives CASSLSRPGTDTQYF.

The V call is TRBV5-8, the J call TRBJ1-4; TRBD1 matches 11 bases. From germline, CDR1 is SGHTS and CDR2 YDEGEE. The junction had 8 bases not matched to a gene; V was cut back by 3 bases and J by 13 bases. The CDR3 contains 14 residues. CDR3 sequence reads: CASSSVPGQGGLFF. The CDR3 DNA reads as TGTGCCAGCAGCTCGGTCCCGGGACAGGGGGGACTGTTTTTT.

This sequence joins TRBV5-4 and TRBJ1-6, with a weak D call TRBD1 (5 bases). The CDR3 sequence is 13 residues long. Germline-derived CDR1 and CDR2 are SGHNT and YYREEE (reference sequence). Trimming removed 4 bases from V and 6 bases from J, with 8 bases in between. CDR3 amino acids: CASSGGTNSPLHF. CDR3 nucleotides: TGTGCCAGCAGCGGGGGGACTAATTCACCCCTCCACTTT.

V usage is TRBV7-3 and J usage is TRBJ2-1; possibly TRBD2 for D (7 bases). Trimming cost V 5 bases and J 5 bases, with 19 bases left between them. Germline lookup yields CDR1 SGHTA and CDR2 FQGTGA. The CDR3 has 16 residues. The CDR3 protein is CASSRLSPGGHNEQFF. CDR3 nucleotide sequence: TGTGCCAGCAGCCGATTATCCCCGGGGGGCCACAATGAGCAGTTCTTC. The variable domain in full, completed from reference TRBV7-3 and TRBJ2-1, reads GAGVSQTPSNKVTEKGKYVELRCDPISGHTALYWYRQSLGQGPEFLIYFQGTGAADDSGLPNDRFFAVRPEGSVSTLKIQRTERGDSAVYLCASSRLSPGGHNEQFFGPGTRLTVL.

The rearrangement links TRBV6-5 to TRBJ2-7; 10 nucleotides align to TRBD1. CDR3 size: 13 residues. V trimming: 7 bases; J trimming: 4 bases; junction bases outside the gene matches: 4. Per germline, CDR1 MNHEY and CDR2 SVGAGI. In DNA, the CDR3 is TGTGCCAGCACAGACAGGGGGCCATACGAGCAGTACTTC. Translated: CASTDRGPYEQYF.

CDR3 in amino acids: CAIKGAGNQETQYF. DNA for the CDR3: TGTGCCATCAAAGGCGCGGGGAACCAAGAGACCCAGTACTTC. The chain joins TRBV10-3 to TRBJ2-5; TRBD2 is a possible D gene (6 bases). Trimming removed 7 bases at V and 0 bases at J, with 12 bases between. The CDR3 is 14 amino acids. Germline-derived CDR1 and CDR2 are ENHRY and SYGVKD.

V is TRBV19 and J is TRBJ2-5; 16 bases match TRBD2. Germline V gene lookup returns CDR1 LNHDA and CDR2 SQIVND (reference sequence). This CDR3 has 15 residues. The ends lost 5 bases at V and 9 bases at J; junction bases unmatched: 6. The CDR3, as DNA: TGTGCCAGTAGTGTGGGACTAGCGGGGGGGCTGGCCCAGTACTTC. It specifies CASSVGLAGGLAQYF.

This clone was detected only a few times. The chain has TRBV5-1 and TRBJ1-4; the D is unclear. CDR1 and CDR2 (germline): SGHRS, YFSETQ. The CDR3 runs 17 residues. Between the trimmed V and J ends, which lost 4 bases and 4 bases, there was a span of 20 bases. CDR3 residues: CASSLGYSPLLNEKLFF. The CDR3 bases are TGCGCCAGCAGCCTGGGGTATTCCCCCCTACTTAATGAAAAACTGTTTTTT.

V is TRBV10-3 and J is TRBJ2-1; 13 nucleotides agree with TRBD2. V was pared by 10 bases and J by 5 bases, with 11 bases of the junction left unmatched. Germline V gene sequence: CDR1 ENHRY, CDR2 SYGVKD. This CDR3 is built from 16 residues. The CDR3 protein is CATGEIGTSGDNEQFF. CDR3 nucleotide sequence: TGTGCCACGGGAGAAATAGGGACTAGCGGGGACAATGAGCAGTTCTTC.

The rearrangement joins TRBV21-1 to TRBJ2-7; TRBD1 is the table's D call and was not checked against the DNA. TRBV21-1 is assigned pseudogene status. This CDR3 comprises 14 residues. CDR3 loop: CASSRPGTNYEQYF. For the CDR3, the DNA is TGTGCCAGCAGCAGGCCCGGGACAAACTACGAGCAGTACTTC.

This clone has a handful of counts. The rearrangement joins TRBV7-9 to TRBJ1-2, with D possibly TRBD1 on 6 matching bases. Between the trimmed V and J ends, which lost 3 bases and 6 bases, there was a span of 11 bases. The CDR3 covers 13 residues. Germline V gene lookup returns CDR1 SEHNR and CDR2 FQNEAQ (reference sequence). The DNA for the CDR3 is TGTGCCAGCAGCTTTGACAGACAGGATGGCTACACCTTC. It yields the protein CASSFDRQDGYTF. Drawing the rest from reference TRBV7-9 and TRBJ1-2, the complete variable domain is DTGVSQNPRHKITKRGQNVTFRCDPISEHNRLYWYRQTLGQGPEFLTYFQNEAQLEKSRLLSDRFSAERPKGSFSTLEIQRTEQGDSAMYLCASSFDRQDGYTFGSGTRLTVV.

This chain links TRBV5-1 with TRBJ2-1; D possibly corresponds to TRBD2 (6 bases). This CDR3 has 15 amino acids. V was pared by 1 base and J by 5 bases, with 13 bases between. Looked up from germline, CDR1 is SGHRS and CDR2 is YFSETQ. Here the CDR3 reads CASSLWAGWNNEQFF. The DNA of the CDR3 is TGCGCCAGCAGCTTGTGGGCGGGATGGAACAATGAGCAGTTCTTC.